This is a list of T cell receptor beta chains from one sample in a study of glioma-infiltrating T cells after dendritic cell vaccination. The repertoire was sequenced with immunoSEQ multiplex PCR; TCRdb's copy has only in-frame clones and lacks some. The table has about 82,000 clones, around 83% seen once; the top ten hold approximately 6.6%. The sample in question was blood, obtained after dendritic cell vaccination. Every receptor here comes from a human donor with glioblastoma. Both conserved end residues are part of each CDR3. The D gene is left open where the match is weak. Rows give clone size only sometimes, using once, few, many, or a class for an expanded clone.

CDR3 protein: CASSLTAQDTQYF
CDR3 DNA: TGTGCCAGCAGCTTGACAGCACAAGATACGCAGTATTTT
D gene: NA
V gene: TRBV7-2
clone size: NA
J gene: TRBJ2-3

CDR3 protein: CASSLDRAKNIQYF
CDR3 DNA: TGCGCCAGCAGCTTGGACAGGGCCAAAAACATTCAGTACTTC
D gene: NA
V gene: TRBV5-1
clone size: NA
J gene: TRBJ2-4

CDR3 protein: CASSADRALYGYTF
CDR3 DNA: TGTGCCAGCAGCGCCGACAGGGCTCTTTATGGCTACACCTTC
D gene: TRBD1
V gene: TRBV7-2
clone size: NA
J gene: TRBJ1-2

CDR3 protein: CASSLQPVGATRAEQFF
CDR3 DNA: TGCGCCAGCAGCCTACAACCGGTGGGGGCCACAAGGGCTGAGCAGTTCTTC
D gene: NA
V gene: TRBV4-1
clone size: few
J gene: TRBJ2-1

CDR3 protein: CSVVTGGVETQYF
CDR3 DNA: TGCAGCGTAGTGACAGGGGGTGTGGAGACCCAGTACTTC
D gene: TRBD1
V gene: TRBV29-1
clone size: NA
J gene: TRBJ2-5

CDR3 protein: CASSLGTGETYEQYF
CDR3 DNA: TGTGCCAGCAGCTTAGGGACAGGGGAGACCTACGAGCAGTACTTC
D gene: TRBD1
V gene: TRBV7-2
clone size: NA
J gene: TRBJ2-7

CDR3 protein: CASSLTSGTEYYNEQFF
CDR3 DNA: TGTGCCAGTAGTCTGACATCCGGGACAGAGTACTACAATGAGCAGTTCTTC
D gene: TRBD1
V gene: TRBV19
clone size: NA
J gene: TRBJ2-1

CDR3 protein: CASSYGRQGGDEQYF
CDR3 DNA: TGTGCCAGCAGTTACGGCAGGCAGGGTGGCGACGAGCAGTACTTC
D gene: NA
V gene: TRBV6-6
clone size: NA
J gene: TRBJ2-7

CDR3 protein: CSVEGDRVNGYTF
CDR3 DNA: TGCAGCGTTGAAGGTGACAGGGTAAATGGCTACACCTTC
D gene: TRBD1
V gene: TRBV29-1
clone size: NA
J gene: TRBJ1-2

CDR3 protein: CASVRKETQYF
CDR3 DNA: TGTGCCAGCGTGCGGAAAGAGACCCAGTACTTC
D gene: NA
V gene: TRBV6-1
clone size: NA
J gene: TRBJ2-5

CDR3 protein: CASSSTLRRVDYGYTF
CDR3 DNA: TGTGCCAGCAGTTCCACCTTACGCAGGGTGGACTATGGCTACACCTTC
D gene: NA
V gene: TRBV6-5
clone size: NA
J gene: TRBJ1-2

CDR3 protein: CASSVGGIRTEAFF
CDR3 DNA: TGTGCCAGCAGTGTTGGGGGCATACGCACTGAAGCTTTCTTT
D gene: NA
V gene: TRBV2
clone size: NA
J gene: TRBJ1-1

CDR3 protein: CASSWELGTDTQYF
CDR3 DNA: TGTGCCAGCAGTTGGGAGTTGGGCACAGATACGCAGTATTTT
D gene: NA
V gene: TRBV6-1
clone size: NA
J gene: TRBJ2-3

CDR3 protein: CASSVVSGTGDPYEQYF
CDR3 DNA: TGTGCCAGTAGTGTCGTCTCCGGGACAGGGGACCCCTACGAGCAGTACTTC
D gene: TRBD1
V gene: TRBV19
clone size: few
J gene: TRBJ2-7

CDR3 protein: CATSRDSGDQETQYF
CDR3 DNA: TGTGCCACCAGCAGAGATTCCGGGGACCAAGAGACCCAGTACTTC
D gene: NA
V gene: TRBV15
clone size: NA
J gene: TRBJ2-5

CDR3 protein: CASSLLAGGLAGELFF
CDR3 DNA: TGTGCCAGCAGCTTATTAGCGGGGGGGCTTGCCGGGGAGCTGTTTTTT
D gene: TRBD2
V gene: TRBV7-8
clone size: NA
J gene: TRBJ2-2

CDR3 protein: CASIHSGESNQPQHF
CDR3 DNA: TGTGCCAGCATTCACTCCGGTGAGTCCAATCAGCCCCAGCATTTT
D gene: NA
V gene: TRBV6-6
clone size: NA
J gene: TRBJ1-5

CDR3 protein: CASSLSQTGGGELFF
CDR3 DNA: TGTGCCAGCAGCTTGTCTCAAACAGGGGGCGGGGAGCTGTTTTTT
D gene: TRBD1
V gene: TRBV5-6
clone size: NA
J gene: TRBJ2-2

CDR3 protein: CASSTQGSPLHF
CDR3 DNA: TGTGCCAGTAGTACACAGGGTTCACCCCTCCACTTT
D gene: NA
V gene: TRBV19
clone size: NA
J gene: TRBJ1-6

CDR3 protein: CASSETPGTGENGYTF
CDR3 DNA: TGCGCCAGCAGCGAAACACCCGGGACAGGGGAGAATGGCTACACCTTC
D gene: TRBD1
V gene: TRBV5-1
clone size: NA
J gene: TRBJ1-2

CDR3 protein: CASSGTSGAQNTGELFF
CDR3 DNA: TGTGCCAGCAGTGGGACTAGCGGGGCTCAGAACACCGGGGAGCTGTTTTTT
D gene: TRBD2
V gene: TRBV6-1
clone size: once
J gene: TRBJ2-2

CDR3 protein: CASSFRDRATGELFF
CDR3 DNA: TGTGCCAGCAGCTTTAGGGACAGAGCGACCGGGGAGCTGTTTTTT
D gene: TRBD1
V gene: TRBV5-6
clone size: NA
J gene: TRBJ2-2

CDR3 protein: CASSLSPQGGYNEQFF
CDR3 DNA: TGTGCCAGCAGCTTATCTCCCCAGGGGGGATACAATGAGCAGTTCTTC
D gene: NA
V gene: TRBV7-3
clone size: NA
J gene: TRBJ2-1

CDR3 protein: CASSGGRGVGKLFF
CDR3 DNA: TGTGCCAGCAGTGGGGGCAGGGGGGTGGGAAAACTGTTTTTT
D gene: TRBD1
V gene: TRBV6-1
clone size: NA
J gene: TRBJ1-4

CDR3 protein: CASSPRDRGLGTNEKLFF
CDR3 DNA: TGTGCCAGCAGCCCTCGGGACAGGGGTTTGGGAACTAATGAAAAACTGTTTTTT
D gene: TRBD1
V gene: TRBV5-4
clone size: few
J gene: TRBJ1-4

CDR3 protein: CASSGRDRGVYGYTF
CDR3 DNA: TGTGCCAGCAGCGGGCGGGACAGGGGCGTATATGGCTACACCTTC
D gene: TRBD1
V gene: TRBV13
clone size: NA
J gene: TRBJ1-2

CDR3 protein: CASSEGPVSAEAFF
CDR3 DNA: TGTGCCAGCAGTGAAGGACCCGTTAGCGCTGAAGCTTTCTTT
D gene: NA
V gene: TRBV2
clone size: NA
J gene: TRBJ1-1

CDR3 protein: CSVLHPGQGGETQYF
CDR3 DNA: TGCAGCGTGCTACACCCGGGACAGGGAGGAGAGACCCAGTACTTC
D gene: TRBD1
V gene: TRBV29-1
clone size: few
J gene: TRBJ2-5

CDR3 protein: CAWGRGGGDTGELFF
CDR3 DNA: TGTGCCTGGGGGCGAGGCGGGGGCGACACCGGGGAGCTGTTTTTT
D gene: NA
V gene: TRBV30
clone size: NA
J gene: TRBJ2-2

CDR3 protein: CASSPPGGKAFF
CDR3 DNA: TGTGCCAGCAGTCCTCCAGGGGGCAAGGCTTTCTTT
D gene: TRBD1
V gene: TRBV28
clone size: once
J gene: TRBJ1-1

CDR3 protein: CASSQGARTGNTDTQYF
CDR3 DNA: TGCGCCAGCAGCCAAGGGGCGCGGACAGGTAACACAGATACGCAGTATTTT
D gene: TRBD1
V gene: TRBV4-3
clone size: few
J gene: TRBJ2-3

CDR3 protein: CASSAYGTNTDTQYF
CDR3 DNA: TGTGCCAGCAGCGCATACGGGACTAACACAGATACGCAGTATTTT
D gene: TRBD2
V gene: TRBV9
clone size: once
J gene: TRBJ2-3

CDR3 protein: CASSVDGWAETQYF
CDR3 DNA: TGTGCCAGCAGCGTAGATGGGTGGGCAGAGACCCAGTACTTC
D gene: NA
V gene: TRBV9
clone size: NA
J gene: TRBJ2-5

CDR3 protein: CASRQGLNNEQFF
CDR3 DNA: TGTGCCAGCAGACAGGGGCTTAACAATGAGCAGTTCTTC
D gene: TRBD1
V gene: TRBV2
clone size: few
J gene: TRBJ2-1

CDR3 protein: CSVTPYRGSYGYTF
CDR3 DNA: TGCAGCGTTACCCCCTACAGGGGAAGCTATGGCTACACCTTC
D gene: TRBD1
V gene: TRBV29-1
clone size: NA
J gene: TRBJ1-2

CDR3 protein: CASSPRSPGPTDTQYF
CDR3 DNA: TGTGCCAGCAGCCCCCGCTCCCCTGGCCCCACAGATACGCAGTATTTT
D gene: NA
V gene: TRBV9
clone size: NA
J gene: TRBJ2-3

CDR3 protein: CASSFGTDKSHEQYF
CDR3 DNA: TGTGCCAGCAGCTTTGGGACAGATAAATCCCACGAGCAGTACTTC
D gene: TRBD1
V gene: TRBV5-6
clone size: NA
J gene: TRBJ2-7

CDR3 protein: CASRDRDNYGYTF
CDR3 DNA: TGTGCCAGTAGGGACAGAGATAACTATGGCTACACCTTC
D gene: NA
V gene: TRBV19
clone size: NA
J gene: TRBJ1-2

CDR3 protein: CAWSWQGELFF
CDR3 DNA: TGTGCCTGGAGTTGGCAGGGGGAGCTGTTTTTT
D gene: NA
V gene: TRBV30
clone size: few
J gene: TRBJ2-2

CDR3 protein: CSVEGQANTEAFF
CDR3 DNA: TGCAGCGTTGAAGGGCAGGCGAACACTGAAGCTTTCTTT
D gene: NA
V gene: TRBV29-1
clone size: NA
J gene: TRBJ1-1

CDR3 protein: CASSASGSNQPQHF
CDR3 DNA: TGTGCCAGCAGCGCCTCGGGTAGCAATCAGCCCCAGCATTTT
D gene: NA
V gene: TRBV5-8
clone size: NA
J gene: TRBJ1-5

CDR3 protein: CASSAPGDEAFF
CDR3 DNA: TGTGCCAGCAGTGCGCCGGGGGATGAAGCTTTCTTT
D gene: NA
V gene: TRBV6-1
clone size: NA
J gene: TRBJ1-1